Below, one T cell receptor beta chain is given with its context. Stated treatment: 19 received Ad26.COV2.S at low or high dose, single or two shots; about 5 received placebo; per-sample allocation not given. Sample collection was performed on day 63 after the first vaccine or placebo injection. Sequenced by immunoSEQ multiplex PCR; TCRdb stores in-frame clones only, minus some. This sample has 400,000 or so clones, with approximately 86% found just once. Looked up from germline, CDR1 is MNHEY and CDR2 is SMNVEV (reference sequence). The V and J ends lost 2 bases and 2 bases respectively, with 8 bases between them. The length of the CDR3 is 14 residues. This entry is derived from a study of Ad26.COV2.S vaccination and SARS-CoV-2 variants.

The chain joins TRBV27 to TRBJ2-3; no definite D call. The sequence was collected from a person between 18 and 59 years old who received the Ad26.COV2.S COVID-19 vaccine or a placebo. The sample consisted of peripheral blood, taken in a trial of Ad26.COV2.S vaccine versus placebo. CDR3 protein: CASSLRVSTDTQYF. The DNA of the CDR3 is TGTGCCAGCAGTTTAAGGGTTTCCACAGATACGCAGTATTTT.